Only a few counts were recorded for the clone carrying this TCR beta chain. Its antigen is not identified. The authors drew 8.5 to 10 milliliters of peripheral blood from each donor. The sample originates from a study of blood T cells in healthy people across ages. Whole-study context: Through template switching, about one barcoded beta molecule was captured per two T cells, as measured in model experiments.

Study outcomes and limitations: A greater number of naive CD4+ cells and higher diversity distinguished long-lived donors from aged donors. No one knew whether donors had CMV, which possibly confounded expanded clonotype changes.

PCR was performed a second time for about 7 to 12 cycles using a sample-barcoded 5' primer and a J-beta primer mix. TCRdb re-derived calls from the 5' RACE reads in MiXCR, one entry per CDR3 protein. Here the sample spans about 1.1 million distinct CDR3 sequences, roughly two fifths being singletons. Germline V gives CDR1 SGHDN, CDR2 FVKESK. V lost 0 bases to trimming and J lost 3 bases, with 20 bases between them. This CDR3 has 18 amino acids. The sequence came from a man aged 18 to 29 in good health. Sequencing used blood. The rearrangement uses TRBV14 and TRBJ1-1, with D unresolved. The CDR3 DNA reads TGTGCCAGCAGCCAAGATAGTCTTCCGGGGTGGAGGGACACTGAAGCTTTCTTT. Its translation is CASSQDSLPGWRDTEAFF.